The TCR beta chain under discussion was sequenced for a study of CD8+ T cells in alopecia areata. Extracted RNA was reverse transcribed, and the resulting cDNA served as sequencing template. Using immunoSEQ multiplex PCR, the repertoire was profiled, and TCRdb retains in-frame clones only, with some absent. The profile shows around 250,000 clones, 65% to 70% of them singletons. From germline, CDR1 is SGHTA and CDR2 FQGNSA. V lost 4 bases and J lost 4, with 11 bases in between. This CDR3 contains 15 residues. This receptor was obtained from a human donor with alopecia areata. The chain links TRBV7-2 to TRBJ2-6; a possible D gene is TRBD2 (6 bases). The sequencing here drew on CD4+ T cells sorted from blood, taken at week 0. The CDR3: CASSSEGSGANVLTF. CDR3 in DNA: TGTGCCAGCAGCTCGGAGGGTTCCGGGGCCAACGTCCTGACTTTC.